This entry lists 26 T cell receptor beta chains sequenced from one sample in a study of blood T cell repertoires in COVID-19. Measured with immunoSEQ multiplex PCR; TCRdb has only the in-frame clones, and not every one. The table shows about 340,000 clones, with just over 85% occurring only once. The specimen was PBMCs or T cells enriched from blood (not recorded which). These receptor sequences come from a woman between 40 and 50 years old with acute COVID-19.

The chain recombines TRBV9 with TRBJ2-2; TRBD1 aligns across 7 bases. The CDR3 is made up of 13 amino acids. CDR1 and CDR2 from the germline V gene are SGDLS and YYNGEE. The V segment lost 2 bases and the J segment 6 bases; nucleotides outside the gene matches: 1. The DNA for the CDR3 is TGTGCCAGCAGCGTTGGACAGGCCGGGGAGCTGTTTTTT. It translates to CASSVGQAGELFF.

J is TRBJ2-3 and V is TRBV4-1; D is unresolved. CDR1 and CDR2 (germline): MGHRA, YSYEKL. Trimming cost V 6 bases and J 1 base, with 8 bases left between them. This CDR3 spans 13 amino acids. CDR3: CASSTPRTDTQYF. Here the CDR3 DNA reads TGCGCCAGCAGTACACCCCGCACAGATACGCAGTATTTT.

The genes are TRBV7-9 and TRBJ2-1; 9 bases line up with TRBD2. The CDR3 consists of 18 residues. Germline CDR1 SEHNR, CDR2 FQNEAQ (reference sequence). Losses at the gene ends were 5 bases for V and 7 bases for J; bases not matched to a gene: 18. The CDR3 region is CASSEVLIRAGGTNEQFF. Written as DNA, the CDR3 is TGTGCCAGCAGCGAGGTCCTAATTAGGGCGGGAGGGACGAATGAGCAGTTCTTC.

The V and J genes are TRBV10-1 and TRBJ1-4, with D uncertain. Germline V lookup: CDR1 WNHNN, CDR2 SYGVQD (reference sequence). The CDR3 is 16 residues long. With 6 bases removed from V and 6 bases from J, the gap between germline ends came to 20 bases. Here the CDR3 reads CASRGSLWGEYEKLFF. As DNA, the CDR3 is TGCGCCAGCAGGGGCTCCCTTTGGGGAGAGTATGAAAAACTGTTTTTT.

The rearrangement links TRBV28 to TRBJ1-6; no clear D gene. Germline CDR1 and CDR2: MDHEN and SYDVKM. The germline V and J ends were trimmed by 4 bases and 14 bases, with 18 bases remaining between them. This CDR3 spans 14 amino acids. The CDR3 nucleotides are TGTGCCAGCAGTTCCGACCCGGGCCTCGGGGCCCTCCACTTT. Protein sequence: CASSSDPGLGALHF.

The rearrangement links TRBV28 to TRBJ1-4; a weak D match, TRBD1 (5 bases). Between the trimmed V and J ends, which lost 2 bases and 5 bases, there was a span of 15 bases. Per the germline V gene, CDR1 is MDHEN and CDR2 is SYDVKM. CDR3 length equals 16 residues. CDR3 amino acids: CASSLRGGVVNEKLFF. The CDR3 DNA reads TGTGCCAGCAGTTTAAGGGGCGGGGTTGTAAATGAAAAACTGTTTTTT.

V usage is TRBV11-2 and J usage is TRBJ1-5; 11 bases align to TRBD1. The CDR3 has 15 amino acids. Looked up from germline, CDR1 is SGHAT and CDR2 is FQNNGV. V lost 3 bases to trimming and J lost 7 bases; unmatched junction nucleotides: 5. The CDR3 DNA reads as TGTGCCAGCAGCTTGAACCGGGACAGGGGGCAGCCCCAGCATTTT. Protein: CASSLNRDRGQPQHF.

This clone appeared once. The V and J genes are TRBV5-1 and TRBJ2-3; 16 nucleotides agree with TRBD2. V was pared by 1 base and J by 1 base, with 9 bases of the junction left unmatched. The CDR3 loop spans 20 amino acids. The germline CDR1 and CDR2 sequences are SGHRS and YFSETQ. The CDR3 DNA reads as TGCGCCAGCAGCTTGTCCTGGGGACTAGCGGGGGGGCCGGGCACAGATACGCAGTATTTT. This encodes CASSLSWGLAGGPGTDTQYF.

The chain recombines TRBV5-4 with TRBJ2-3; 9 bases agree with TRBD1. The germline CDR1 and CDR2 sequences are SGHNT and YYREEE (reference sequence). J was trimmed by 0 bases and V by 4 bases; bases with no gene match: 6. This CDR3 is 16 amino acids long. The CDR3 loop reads CASSEPGQGSTDTQYF. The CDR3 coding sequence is TGTGCCAGCAGCGAGCCGGGACAGGGAAGCACAGATACGCAGTATTTT.

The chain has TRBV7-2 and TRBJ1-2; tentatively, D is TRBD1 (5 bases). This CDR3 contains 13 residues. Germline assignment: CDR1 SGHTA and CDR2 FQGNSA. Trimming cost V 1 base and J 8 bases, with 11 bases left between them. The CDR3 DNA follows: TGTGCCAGCAGCTTAGAGGGGTTGGGGGGCTACACCTTC. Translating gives CASSLEGLGGYTF.

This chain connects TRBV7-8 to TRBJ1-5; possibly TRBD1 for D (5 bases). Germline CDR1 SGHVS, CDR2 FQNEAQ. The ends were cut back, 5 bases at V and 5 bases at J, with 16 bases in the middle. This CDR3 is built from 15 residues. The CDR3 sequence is CASSLVWGGDQPQHF. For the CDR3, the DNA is TGTGCCAGCAGCCTAGTCTGGGGCGGAGATCAGCCCCAGCATTTT.

CDR3 in DNA: TGTGCCAGCAGCTTGGGACGGAGCTTCTCTGGAAACACCATATATTTT. It encodes CASSLGRSFSGNTIYF. The chain couples TRBV5-4 to TRBJ1-3; D gene uncertain. Germline-derived CDR1 and CDR2 are SGHNT and YYREEE (reference sequence). The length of the CDR3 is 16 residues. The germline V and J ends were trimmed by 0 bases and 0 bases, with 10 bases remaining between them.

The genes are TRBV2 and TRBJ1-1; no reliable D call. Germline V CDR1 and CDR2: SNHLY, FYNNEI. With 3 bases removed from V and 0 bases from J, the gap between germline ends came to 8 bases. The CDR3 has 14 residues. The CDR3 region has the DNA TGTGCCAGCAGTGATCAGAGGGTGAACACTGAAGCTTTCTTT. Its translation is CASSDQRVNTEAFF.

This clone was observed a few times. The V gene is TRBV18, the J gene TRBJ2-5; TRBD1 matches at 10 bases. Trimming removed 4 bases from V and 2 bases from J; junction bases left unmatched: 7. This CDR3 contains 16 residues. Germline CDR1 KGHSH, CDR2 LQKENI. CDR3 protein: CASSRDRGRSQETQYF. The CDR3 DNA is TGTGCCAGCTCACGGGACAGGGGCCGATCGCAAGAGACCCAGTACTTC.

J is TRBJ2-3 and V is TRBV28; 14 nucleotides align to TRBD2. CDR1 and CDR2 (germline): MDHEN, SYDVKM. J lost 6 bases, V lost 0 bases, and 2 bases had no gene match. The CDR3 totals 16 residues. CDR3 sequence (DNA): TGTGCCAGCAGTTTATGGGGGACTAGCGGGGGTGATACGCAGTATTTT. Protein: CASSLWGTSGGDTQYF.

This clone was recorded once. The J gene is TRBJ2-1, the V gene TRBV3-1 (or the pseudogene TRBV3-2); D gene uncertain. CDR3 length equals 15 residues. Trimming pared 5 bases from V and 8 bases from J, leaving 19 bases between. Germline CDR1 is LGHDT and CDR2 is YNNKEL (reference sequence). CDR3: CASSTQPGPEHEQFF. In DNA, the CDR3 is TGTGCCAGCAGCACTCAACCTGGGCCCGAACATGAGCAGTTCTTC.

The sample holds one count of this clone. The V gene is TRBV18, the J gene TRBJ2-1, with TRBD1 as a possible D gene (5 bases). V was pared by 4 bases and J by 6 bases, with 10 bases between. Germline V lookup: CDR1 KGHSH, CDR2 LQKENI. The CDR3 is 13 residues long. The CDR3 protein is CASSRQGPNEQFF. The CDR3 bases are TGTGCCAGCTCACGCCAGGGTCCCAATGAGCAGTTCTTC.

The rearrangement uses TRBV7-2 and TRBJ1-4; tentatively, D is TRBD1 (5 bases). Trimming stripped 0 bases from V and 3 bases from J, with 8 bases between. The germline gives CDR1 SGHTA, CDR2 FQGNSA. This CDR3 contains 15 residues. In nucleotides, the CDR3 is TGTGCCAGCAGCTTAGCCGCAGGGTCTAATGAAAAACTGTTTTTT. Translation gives CASSLAAGSNEKLFF.

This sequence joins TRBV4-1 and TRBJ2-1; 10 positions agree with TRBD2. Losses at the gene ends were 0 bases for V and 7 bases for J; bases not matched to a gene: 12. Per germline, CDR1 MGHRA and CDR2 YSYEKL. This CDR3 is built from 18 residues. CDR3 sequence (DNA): TGCGCCAGCAGCCAAGATGCGGTTAGCGGGAGGTCTCGGAATGAGCAGTTCTTC. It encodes CASSQDAVSGRSRNEQFF.

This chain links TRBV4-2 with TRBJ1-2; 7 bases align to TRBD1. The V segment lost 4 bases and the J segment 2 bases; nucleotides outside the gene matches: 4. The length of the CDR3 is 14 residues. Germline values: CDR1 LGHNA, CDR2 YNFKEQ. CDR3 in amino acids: CASSPSGQNYGYTF. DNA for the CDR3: TGTGCCAGCAGCCCTTCGGGACAGAACTATGGCTACACCTTC.

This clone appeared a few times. The CDR3 coding sequence is TGTGCCAGCAGTTCGGGACAGGGGAGGGCTAATGAAAAACTGTTTTTT. Its protein is CASSSGQGRANEKLFF. The chain is built from TRBV27 and TRBJ1-4; 10 positions agree with TRBD1. The CDR3 is 16 residues long. V gave up 4 bases and J gave up 3 bases; unmatched junction bases: 5. CDR1 is MNHEY and CDR2 is SMNVEV in the germline V gene (reference sequence).

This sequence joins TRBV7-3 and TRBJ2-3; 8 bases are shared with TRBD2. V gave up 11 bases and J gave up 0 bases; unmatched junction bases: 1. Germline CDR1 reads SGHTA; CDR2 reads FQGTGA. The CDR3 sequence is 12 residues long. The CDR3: CASSGSTDTQYF. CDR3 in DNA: TGTGCCTCTAGCGGGAGCACAGATACGCAGTATTTT.

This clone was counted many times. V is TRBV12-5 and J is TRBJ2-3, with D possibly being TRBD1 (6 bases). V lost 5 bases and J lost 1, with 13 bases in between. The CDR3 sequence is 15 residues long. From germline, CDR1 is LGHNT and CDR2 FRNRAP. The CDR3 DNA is TGTGCTAGTGGTATTTCGACAGGCCGCACAGATACGCAGTATTTT. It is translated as CASGISTGRTDTQYF.

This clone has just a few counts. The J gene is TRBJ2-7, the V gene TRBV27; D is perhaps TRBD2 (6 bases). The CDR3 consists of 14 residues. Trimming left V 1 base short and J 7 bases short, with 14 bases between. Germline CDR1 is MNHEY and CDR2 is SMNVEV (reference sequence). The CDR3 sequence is CASSLYGGVNEQYF. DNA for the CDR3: TGTGCCAGCAGTTTATACGGGGGAGTTAATGAGCAGTACTTC.

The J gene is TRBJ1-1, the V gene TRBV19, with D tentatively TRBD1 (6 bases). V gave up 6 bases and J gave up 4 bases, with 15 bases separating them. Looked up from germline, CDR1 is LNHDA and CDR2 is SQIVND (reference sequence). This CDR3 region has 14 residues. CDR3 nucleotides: TGTGCCAGTAGACTCGGAACAGGGAGCACTGAAGCTTTCTTT. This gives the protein CASRLGTGSTEAFF. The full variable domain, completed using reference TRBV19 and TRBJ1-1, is DGGITQSPKYLFRKEGQNVTLSCEQNLNHDAMYWYRQDPGQGLRLIYYSQIVNDFQKGDIAEGYSVSREKKESFPLTVTSAQKNPTAFYLCASRLGTGSTEAFFGQGTRLTVV.

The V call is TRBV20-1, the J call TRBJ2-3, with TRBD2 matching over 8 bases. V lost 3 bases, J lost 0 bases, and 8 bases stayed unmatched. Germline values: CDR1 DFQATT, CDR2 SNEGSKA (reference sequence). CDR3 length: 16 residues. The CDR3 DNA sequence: TGCAGTGCTAGTATGGCGGGGGGCCGCAGCACAGATACGCAGTATTTT. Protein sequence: CSASMAGGRSTDTQYF.